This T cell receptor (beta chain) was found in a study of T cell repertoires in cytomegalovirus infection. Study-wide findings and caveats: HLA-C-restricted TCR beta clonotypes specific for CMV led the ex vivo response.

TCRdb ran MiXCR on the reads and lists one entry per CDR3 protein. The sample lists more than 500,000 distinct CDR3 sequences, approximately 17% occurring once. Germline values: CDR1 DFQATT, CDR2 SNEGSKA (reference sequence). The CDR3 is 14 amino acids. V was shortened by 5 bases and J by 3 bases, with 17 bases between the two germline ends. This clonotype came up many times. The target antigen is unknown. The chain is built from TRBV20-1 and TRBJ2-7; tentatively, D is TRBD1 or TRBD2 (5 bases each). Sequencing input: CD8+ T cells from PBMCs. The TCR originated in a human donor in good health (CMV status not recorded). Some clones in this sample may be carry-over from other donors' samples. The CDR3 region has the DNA TGCAGTGCTGGGGACCCAAAGTTAGACTACGAGCAGTACTTC. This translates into CSAGDPKLDYEQYF.